This T cell receptor (beta chain) was captured in a study of blood T cell repertoires in COVID-19. About the study: Sources were T cells, B-cell-depleted T cells, or PBMCs; the material itself was cDNA or gDNA.

Enrollment of patients from Seattle took place during active infection, with longitudinal follow-up. The CDR3 totals 15 residues. The germline CDR1 and CDR2 sequences are SGHVS and FQNEAQ. Trimming removed 2 bases at V and 0 bases at J, with 7 bases between. Per the authors' pipeline: Reference gene primers were amplified, and this amplification served to estimate nucleated cell counts. Profiled with immunoSEQ multiplex PCR; TCRdb holds only in-frame clones, not every one. V and J calls and clone size come straight from that table; D and trimming were deduced from the DNA. This table holds about 200,000 clones, roughly 77% found once.

This TCR was recovered from a woman aged 35 to 49 with COVID-19, enrolled during active disease. The V gene is TRBV7-8, the J gene TRBJ2-2, with D unresolved. Input material: peripheral blood. The CDR3 here is CASSLIATNTGELFF. CDR3 nucleotide sequence: TGTGCCAGCAGCTTAATAGCAACGAACACCGGGGAGCTGTTTTTT.